This T cell receptor beta chain was sequenced for a study of blood T cell repertoires in COVID-19. Study-level background: PBMCs, B-cell-depleted T cells, or T cells were the source of the cDNA or gDNA that made up the material.

Germline loops: CDR1 SEHNR, CDR2 FQNEAQ (reference sequence). The CDR3 contains 14 residues. The V gene lost 8 bases and the J gene lost 2 bases, with 13 bases spanning the gap. Recovery among Cohort 3 donors was established by two negative PCRs, clearance, or symptom resolution. The protocol was immunoSEQ multiplex PCR, while the TCRdb copy is restricted to in-frame clones and leaves out a portion. The data show roughly 180,000 clones, with around 78% seen just once and 4% to 4.5% held by the top ten. V is TRBV7-9 and J is TRBJ1-5; D call uncertain. The TCR sequence derives from a woman aged 45-59 years who had recovered from COVID-19. The specimen was PBMCs or T cells enriched from blood (not recorded which). The CDR3 DNA sequence: TGTGCCAGCGGGGTGAGGGATGGCAATCAGCCCCAGCATTTT. This codes for CASGVRDGNQPQHF.